This TCR beta chain was captured in a study of CD8 T cells in Susac syndrome. Study-wide findings and caveats: It was acknowledged by the study that relatively few individuals were included in its TCR sequencing and HLA analysis.

An amount of RNA that ranged from about 0.45 to 1 ug was reverse transcribed with random hexamers. A single record per CDR3 protein comes from TCRdb applying MiXCR to the immunoSEQ multiplex PCR reads. The sample holds 150,000 to 200,000 distinct CDR3 sequences, roughly 92% seen once. Germline V gene lookup returns CDR1 SGHRS and CDR2 YFSETQ. The CDR3 extends over 16 amino acids. V trimming: 0 bases; J trimming: 4 bases; junction bases outside the gene matches: 5. The healthy controls were matched to patients by age and sex. This clonotype has just one count. Its antigen is currently unknown. The sequenced sample consisted of CD4+ T cells from PBMCs. This sequence joins TRBV5-1 and TRBJ2-2; 8 bases agree with TRBD2. The TCR comes from a human donor in good health. As DNA, the CDR3 is TGCGCCAGCAGCTTGGATGGCGGGGGGACCACCGGGGAGCTGTTTTTT. It translates to CASSLDGGGTTGELFF.